This T cell receptor beta chain was recorded in a study of blood T cells in healthy people across ages. With respect to this clonotype: The antigen remains unidentified.

Combining a sample-barcoded 5' primer with a J-beta primer mix, a second PCR ran for about 7 to 12 cycles. Tags on each cDNA molecule came from a template-switch adaptor with 12 random nucleotides. TCRdb reprocessed the 5' RACE reads with MiXCR, giving one entry per CDR3 protein. The table shows 1.5 million to 2 million distinct CDR3 sequences, with about 28% occurring only once. General study findings and limits: Older individuals had lower TCR beta diversity per million T cells (the decline was roughly linear). Leaving the PBMCs unsorted stopped any conclusive comparison of naive versus antigen-experienced cells.

The specimen sequenced was blood. This sequence originates from a woman aged 25 to 39 in good health.

The CDR3 is CASTRSRGGYNEQYF. CDR3 sequence (DNA): TGCGCCAGCACCCGATCCAGGGGGGGCTACAATGAGCAGTACTTC. The chain employs TRBV4-1 and TRBJ2-1; either TRBD1 or TRBD2 may fit D (7 bases each). The DNA end is more similar to TRBJ2-7, so the J call may be wrong. The CDR3 runs 15 residues. The germline V gene encodes CDR1 MGHRA and CDR2 YSYEKL.